What follows describes a single T cell receptor beta chain. What it recognizes is unknown. These data come from a study of CD8 T cells in ankylosing spondylitis. Overall study results and limits: Those disease-linked clones were CD8+; they were also relatively rare in peripheral blood. In ankylosing spondylitis blood, a motif of roughly 8 highly homologous TCR beta variants appeared characteristic.

TCRdb analysed the 5' RACE reads with MiXCR anew, one entry per CDR3 protein. This repertoire shows 350,000 to 450,000 distinct CDR3 sequences, about 24% found once; its top ten account for 0.89%. The clonotype was recovered from a male donor with ankylosing spondylitis. Sequencing was carried out using blood, either unsorted or a sorted T cell fraction (not recorded which).

CDR3 in DNA: TGTGCCAGCAGTTTATCATCCGGGCCCCAGCATTTT. Translated: CASSLSSGPQHF. The chain carries TRBV28 and TRBJ1-5; no clear D gene. Germline V gene sequence: CDR1 MDHEN, CDR2 SYDVKM. The CDR3 contains 12 residues. V was cut by 1 base and J by 9 bases, with 7 bases left in between.